This paragraph covers one T cell receptor (beta chain) sequence. The data were obtained in a study of blood T cells in healthy people across ages. The germline V gene encodes CDR1 MNHEY and CDR2 SVGEGT. V dropped 0 bases and J dropped 8 bases, with 13 bases sitting between them. The CDR3 has 14 residues. Through a sample-barcoded 5' primer and a J-beta primer mix, a second PCR was run for roughly 7 to 12 cycles. Each cDNA molecule, via a template-switch adaptor with 12 random nucleotides, was tagged. TCRdb reanalysed the 5' RACE reads using MiXCR and keeps one entry per CDR3 protein. The sample records about 970,000 distinct CDR3 sequences, roughly 51% being singletons.

The TCR sequence derives from a woman aged 60-75 years in good health. The J gene is TRBJ1-2, the V gene TRBV6-2 or TRBV6-3; tentatively, D is TRBD1 (5 bases). The sequenced sample was blood. The CDR3 reads CASSYSRAGSGYTF. CDR3 coding DNA: TGTGCCAGCAGTTACTCGAGGGCAGGGTCCGGCTACACCTTC.